This T cell receptor (beta chain) came from a study of post-analysis software for immune sequencing data. Study details: Disease trajectories encompassed relapsing-remitting, secondary progressive and progressive-relapsing multiple sclerosis. Whole-study findings and limits: Normalized Chao1 diversity in multiple sclerosis patients fell significantly below that of controls. Roughly 5 TRBV segments were significantly more frequent in patients than in controls. TRBV5-6, TRBV5-1 and TRBV20-1 were among these segments.

The CDR3 extends over 15 amino acids. Trimming left V 1 base short and J 0 bases short, with 9 bases between. Germline assignment: CDR1 LGHDT and CDR2 YNNKEL (reference sequence). Unique molecular identifiers featured in each of the TCR beta cDNA libraries. TCRdb analysed the PCR reads with MiXCR anew, one entry per CDR3 protein. This repertoire shows approximately 400,000 distinct CDR3 sequences, roughly 30% found once; its top ten account for around an eighth. Details on this clonotype: Its antigen is not known.

The sequence came from a girl aged 5-17 years with multiple sclerosis. Sequenced: blood. The chain couples TRBV3-1 to TRBJ1-1; maybe TRBD1 (5 bases). The DNA for the CDR3 is TGTGCCAGCAGCCAAGCGGACACCTTGAACACTGAAGCTTTCTTT. Translating it yields CASSQADTLNTEAFF.